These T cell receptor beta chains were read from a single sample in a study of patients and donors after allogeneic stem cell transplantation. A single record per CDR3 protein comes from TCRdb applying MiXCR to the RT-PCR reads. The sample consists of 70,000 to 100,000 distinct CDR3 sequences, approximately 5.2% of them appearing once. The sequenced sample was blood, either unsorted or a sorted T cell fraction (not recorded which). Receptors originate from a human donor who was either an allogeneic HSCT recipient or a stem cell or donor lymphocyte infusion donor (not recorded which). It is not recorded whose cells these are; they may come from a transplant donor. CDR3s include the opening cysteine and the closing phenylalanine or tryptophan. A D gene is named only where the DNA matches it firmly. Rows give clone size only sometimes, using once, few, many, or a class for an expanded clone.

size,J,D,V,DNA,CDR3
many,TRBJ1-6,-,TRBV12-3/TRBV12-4,TGTGCCAGCAGTAGGGGGGCAACAGGGTATAATTCACCCCTCCACTTT,CASSRGATGYNSPLHF
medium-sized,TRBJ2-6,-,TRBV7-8,TGTGCCAGCAGCTCCCGAAACAGGGATGGGGCCAACGTCCTGACTTTC,CASSSRNRDGANVLTF
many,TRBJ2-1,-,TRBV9,TGTGCCAGCAGCTTACAGACTAGTAGCGATGAGCAGTTCTTC,CASSLQTSSDEQFF
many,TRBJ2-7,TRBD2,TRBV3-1,TGTGCCAGCAGCCGGTCTCCTAGCGGGGGCTACGAGCAGTACTTC,CASSRSPSGGYEQYF
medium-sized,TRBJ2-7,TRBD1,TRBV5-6,TGTGCCAGCAGCTGGGGACAGGGGCCCTACGAGCAGTACTTC,CASSWGQGPYEQYF
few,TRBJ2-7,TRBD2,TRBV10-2,TGCGCCAGCAGTGACCTCGGGGGAGGGAGCTCCTACGAGCAGTACTTC,CASSDLGGGSSYEQYF
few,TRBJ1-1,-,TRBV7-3,TGTGCCAGCAGCTTAACGGCCGACACTGAAGCTTTCTTT,CASSLTADTEAFF
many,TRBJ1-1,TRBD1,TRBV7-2,TGTGCCAGCAGCCCCTTCCAGGGGGCTAGGACTGAAGCTTTCTTT,CASSPFQGARTEAFF
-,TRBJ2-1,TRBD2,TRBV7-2,TGTGCCAGCAGCTTAGGAGCGGGAGGGCCAGGATGGTTCTTC,CASSLGAGGPGWFF
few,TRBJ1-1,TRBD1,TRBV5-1,TGCGCCAGCAGCTCTCCCGGGACAGGTAGGGGCACTGAAGCTTTCTTT,CASSSPGTGRGTEAFF
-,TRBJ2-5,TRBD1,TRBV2,TGTGCCATTCGACAGGGGCAAGAGACCCAGTACTTC,CAIRQGQETQYF
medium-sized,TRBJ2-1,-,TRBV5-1,TGCGCCAGCAGCAGGATGAGCTCCTACAATGAGCAGTTCTTC,CASSRMSSYNEQFF
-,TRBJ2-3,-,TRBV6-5,TGTGCCAGCAGCCTAGGGACAGATACGCAGTATTTT,CASSLGTDTQYF
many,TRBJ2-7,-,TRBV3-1,TGTGCCAGCAGCCAAGCAGGGGACTACGAGCAGTACTTC,CASSQAGDYEQYF
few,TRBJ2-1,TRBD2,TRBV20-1,TGCAGTGCTAGAGATTCGACCTCTCCCGGGAGGTCCTACAATGAGCAGTTCTTC,CSARDSTSPGRSYNEQFF
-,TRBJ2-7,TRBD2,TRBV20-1,TGCAGTGCTAGAGATCCCATTAAGGCGGGAGAAGAGCAGTACTTC,CSARDPIKAGEEQYF
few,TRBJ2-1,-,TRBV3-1,TGTGCCAGCAGCCAAGGGAGGGAGGAGACCTACAATGAGCAGTTCTTC,CASSQGREETYNEQFF
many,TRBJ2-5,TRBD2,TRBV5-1,TGCGCCAGCAGCTTGGGTAGCGGGGGTCAAGAGACCCAGTACTTC,CASSLGSGGQETQYF
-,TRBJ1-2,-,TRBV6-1,TGTGCCAGCAGTGAAGCGCTGGCAGCGAACTATGGCTACACCTTC,CASSEALAANYGYTF
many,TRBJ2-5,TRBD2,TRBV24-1,TGTGCCACCAGTGATCCGACTAGCGGGGGAACACAAGAGACCCAGTACTTC,CATSDPTSGGTQETQYF
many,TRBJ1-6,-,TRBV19,TGTGCCAGTAGTCTCTCGGCCACTGGGGATTCACCCCTCCACTTT,CASSLSATGDSPLHF
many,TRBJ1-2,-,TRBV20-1,TGCAGTGCTAGAGGGGGGCGGCTTAACTATGGCTACACCTTC,CSARGGRLNYGYTF
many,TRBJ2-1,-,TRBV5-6,TGTGCCAGCAGCAAAGGGACTGCCGAGAAGGGGAATGAGCAGTTCTTC,CASSKGTAEKGNEQFF
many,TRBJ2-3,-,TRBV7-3,TGTGCCAGCAGCTTAGACCTGGGGGATACGCAGTATTTT,CASSLDLGDTQYF
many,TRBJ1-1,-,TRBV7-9,TGTGCCAGCAGCTTTTGGGTTGGAGCGAACACTGAAGCTTTCTTT,CASSFWVGANTEAFF
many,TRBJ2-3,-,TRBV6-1,TGTGCCAGCAGTGGCGTTAGCGGCTCTAGCACAGATACGCAGTATTTT,CASSGVSGSSTDTQYF
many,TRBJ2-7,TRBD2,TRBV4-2,TGTGCCAGCAGCCAAGATCCGGCTAGCGGGGGCTACGAGCAGTACTTC,CASSQDPASGGYEQYF
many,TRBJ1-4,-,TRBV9,TGTGCCAGCAGCGTAGGCGCGCGGAGGAATGAAAAACTGTTTTTT,CASSVGARRNEKLFF
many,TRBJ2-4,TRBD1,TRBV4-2,TGTGCCAGCAGCCAAGATCCTGTAGCCAGGGGGAACATTCAGTACTTC,CASSQDPVARGNIQYF
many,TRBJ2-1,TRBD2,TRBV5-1,TGCGCCAGCAGCTTTACTAGCGGGGGGGTCCTAGAGCAGTTCTTC,CASSFTSGGVLEQFF
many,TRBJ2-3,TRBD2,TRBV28,TGTGCCAGCACACTTCGGGGAGCGGGAGAGGATGTCACAGATACGCAGTATTTT,CASTLRGAGEDVTDTQYF
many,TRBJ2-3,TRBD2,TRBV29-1,TGCAGCGTTGCAGTCGGGACTAGCGGCACAGATACGCAGTATTTT,CSVAVGTSGTDTQYF
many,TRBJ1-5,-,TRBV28,TGTGCCAGCAGTTTATTAGGGGGTCCTCATAGCAATCAGCCCCAGCATTTT,CASSLLGGPHSNQPQHF
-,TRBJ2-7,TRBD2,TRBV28,TGTGCCAGCAGCCCATGGGGTAGCGGGAGTTACGAGCAGTACTTC,CASSPWGSGSYEQYF
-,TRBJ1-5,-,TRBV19,TGTGCCAGTAGCTCCGGGACACACAATCAGCCCCAGCATTTT,CASSSGTHNQPQHF